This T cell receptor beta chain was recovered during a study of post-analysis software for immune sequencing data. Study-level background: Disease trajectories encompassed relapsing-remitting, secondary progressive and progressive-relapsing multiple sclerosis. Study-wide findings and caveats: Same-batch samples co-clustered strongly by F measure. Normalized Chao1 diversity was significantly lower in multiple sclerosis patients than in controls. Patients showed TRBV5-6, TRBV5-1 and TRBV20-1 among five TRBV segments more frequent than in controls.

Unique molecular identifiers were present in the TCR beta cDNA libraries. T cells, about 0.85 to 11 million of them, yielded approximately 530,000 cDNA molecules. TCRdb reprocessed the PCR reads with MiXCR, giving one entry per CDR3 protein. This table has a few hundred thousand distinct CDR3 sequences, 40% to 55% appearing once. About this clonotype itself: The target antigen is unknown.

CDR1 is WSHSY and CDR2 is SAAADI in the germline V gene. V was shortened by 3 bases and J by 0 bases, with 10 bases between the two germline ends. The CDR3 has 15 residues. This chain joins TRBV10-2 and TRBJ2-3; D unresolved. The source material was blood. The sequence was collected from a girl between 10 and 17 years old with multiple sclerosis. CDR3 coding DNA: TGCGCCAGCAGTGATGCGGCAGCTAGCACAGATACGCAGTATTTT. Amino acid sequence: CASSDAAASTDTQYF.